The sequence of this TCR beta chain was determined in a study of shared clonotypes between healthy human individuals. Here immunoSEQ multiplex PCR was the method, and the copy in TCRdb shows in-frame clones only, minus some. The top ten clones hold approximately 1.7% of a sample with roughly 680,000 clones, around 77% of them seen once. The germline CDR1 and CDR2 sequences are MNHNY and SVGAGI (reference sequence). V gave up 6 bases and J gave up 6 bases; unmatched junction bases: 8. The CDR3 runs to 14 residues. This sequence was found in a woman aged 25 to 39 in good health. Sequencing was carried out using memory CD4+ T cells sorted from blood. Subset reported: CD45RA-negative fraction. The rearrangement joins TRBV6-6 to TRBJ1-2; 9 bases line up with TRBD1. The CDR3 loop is CASRDSGQGHGYTF. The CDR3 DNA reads TGTGCCAGCAGAGATTCGGGACAGGGACATGGCTACACCTTC.